This entry lists 18 T cell receptor beta chains sequenced from one sample in a study of OX40 agonist ivuxolimab in advanced cancers. The library was obtained by the immunoSEQ multiplex PCR assay. As stored in TCRdb, this immuneACCESS dataset retains in-frame rearrangements with V and J assigned. A fraction of the clones does not appear; measured against another copy, unresolved V genes explain less than half of the discrepancy, and the remainder lacks a known reason. This sample comprises roughly 60,000 clones, roughly 82% of them detected only once. The top ten hold about 2.4% of the sample. The sequences come from CD4+ or CD8+ T cells sorted from blood, collected in a trial of the OX40 agonist ivuxolimab. The receptors stem from an adult with an advanced solid tumor such as melanoma, head and neck, liver or kidney cancer.

This clone has a single count. The gene calls are TRBV7-2 and TRBJ2-3; TRBD2 is a possible D gene (5 bases). Germline assignment: CDR1 SGHTA and CDR2 FQGNSA. V lost 8 bases to trimming and J lost 2 bases, with 11 bases between them. The CDR3 length is 13 residues. CDR3 region: CASASSSTDTQYF. CDR3 nucleotides: TGTGCCAGCGCTAGCTCTTCCACAGATACGCAGTATTTT. The complete variable domain, with remaining parts taken from reference TRBV7-2 and TRBJ2-3, reads GAGVSQSPSNKVTEKGKDVELRCDPISGHTALYWYRQSLGQGLEFLIYFQGNSAPDKSGLPSDRFSAERTGGSVSTLTIQRTQQEDSAVYLCASASSSTDTQYFGPGTRLTVL.

This chain joins TRBV18 and TRBJ1-5; 7 positions match TRBD1. Losses at the gene ends were 8 bases for V and 4 bases for J; bases not matched to a gene: 8. Germline V gene sequence: CDR1 KGHSH, CDR2 LQKENI. The CDR3 has 14 residues. CDR3 in amino acids: CASAMTGINQPQHF. The CDR3 nucleotides are TGTGCCAGCGCCATGACAGGGATAAATCAGCCCCAGCATTTT.

CDR3 in amino acids: CASSDPRSSGNTIYF. CDR3 DNA: TGTGCCAGCAGTGACCCTCGGAGCTCTGGAAACACCATATATTTT. V gene TRBV25-1 combines with J gene TRBJ1-3; D unresolved. V was pared by 3 bases and J by 0 bases, with 9 bases between. Germline V gene data show CDR1 as MGHDK and CDR2 as SYGVNS. This CDR3 has 15 amino acids.

The V and J genes are TRBV2 and TRBJ2-2; D perhaps matches TRBD1 (6 bases). Germline CDR1 and CDR2: SNHLY and FYNNEI. V was pared by 7 bases and J by 1 base, with 13 bases between. The CDR3 sequence is 15 residues long. The CDR3 region is CASKAGAMNTGELFF. For the CDR3, the DNA is TGTGCCAGCAAGGCAGGGGCAATGAACACCGGGGAGCTGTTTTTT.

The chain couples TRBV6-5 to TRBJ1-3; D is undetermined. V shed 0 bases and J shed 0 bases, with 9 bases lying between them. Germline loops: CDR1 MNHEY, CDR2 SVGAGI. The CDR3 sequence is 16 residues long. This CDR3 reads CASSYSGASSGNTIYF. The CDR3 coding sequence is TGTGCCAGCAGTTACTCAGGAGCAAGCTCTGGAAACACCATATATTTT.

The rearrangement links TRBV6-6 to TRBJ1-2; D uncertain. V lost 4 bases, J lost 6 bases, and 6 bases lay in between. CDR1 and CDR2 from the germline V gene are MNHNY and SVGAGI (reference sequence). The CDR3 contains 11 residues. DNA of the CDR3: TGTGCCAGCAGTTTGACTGATGGCTACACCTTC. This encodes CASSLTDGYTF.

V is TRBV28 and J is TRBJ2-5, with 10 positions matching TRBD2. Germline values: CDR1 MDHEN, CDR2 SYDVKM. The CDR3 totals 15 residues. The J segment lost 3 bases and the V segment lost 5 bases, leaving 6 bases of the junction unmatched. As DNA, the CDR3 is TGTGCCAGCAGTAAGCCCACTAGCGGGAAAGAGACCCAGTACTTC. Protein product: CASSKPTSGKETQYF.

The chain joins TRBV5-1 to TRBJ2-6, with 11 positions matching TRBD1. The trim removed 0 bases at V and 0 bases at J, leaving 5 bases unmatched. This CDR3 comprises 19 residues. The germline gives CDR1 SGHRS, CDR2 YFSETQ. This CDR3 reads CASSLERTGGLSGANVLTF. In DNA, the CDR3 is TGCGCCAGCAGCTTGGAAAGGACAGGGGGCCTCTCTGGGGCCAACGTCCTGACTTTC.

The chain joins TRBV6-5 to TRBJ1-4, with TRBD1 as a possible D gene (5 bases). V was shortened by 0 bases and J by 7 bases, with 12 bases between the two germline ends. CDR1 is MNHEY, CDR2 SVGAGI, per germline. CDR3 length equals 15 residues. CDR3 bases: TGTGCCAGCAGTTACTCGCCAGGGAGAGGTGAAAAACTGTTTTTT. Translating gives CASSYSPGRGEKLFF.

The gene calls are TRBV7-8 and TRBJ2-5, with 8 bases identical to TRBD1. Germline V gives CDR1 SGHVS, CDR2 FQNEAQ. This CDR3 has 16 amino acids. The trim removed 5 bases at V and 1 base at J, leaving 9 bases unmatched. This CDR3 reads CASSMTGATLQETQYF. The DNA of the CDR3 is TGTGCCAGCAGCATGACAGGGGCCACCCTCCAAGAGACCCAGTACTTC.

The chain is built from TRBV5-1 and TRBJ2-1, with D possibly being TRBD1 (5 bases). CDR1 and CDR2 (germline): SGHRS, YFSETQ. The ends were cut back, 3 bases at V and 0 bases at J, with 13 bases in the middle. This CDR3 is 16 amino acids long. CDR3 bases: TGCGCCAGCAGCTACCAGGGAACGAGCTCCTACAATGAGCAGTTCTTC. As protein: CASSYQGTSSYNEQFF.

The V call is TRBV4-1, the J call TRBJ2-5; D unclear. This CDR3 comprises 14 residues. Germline V lookup: CDR1 MGHRA, CDR2 YSYEKL. V dropped 4 bases and J dropped 4 bases, with 13 bases sitting between them. The chain's CDR3 is CASSPRSVAETQYF. CDR3 DNA: TGCGCCAGCAGCCCCCGTAGTGTTGCAGAGACCCAGTACTTC.

V usage is TRBV2 and J usage is TRBJ2-5; perhaps TRBD1 as D (6 bases). V lost 6 bases to trimming and J lost 2 bases, with 16 bases between them. The CDR3 totals 15 residues. Per germline, CDR1 SNHLY and CDR2 FYNNEI. DNA for the CDR3: TGTGCCAGCAGACTGACAGGAGCAAGGCAAGAGACCCAGTACTTC. Amino acid sequence: CASRLTGARQETQYF.

J is TRBJ2-3 and V is TRBV7-2; D is undetermined. The CDR3 is made up of 14 amino acids. Trimming shortened V by 5 bases and J by 4 bases, and 13 bases separated the two germline ends. Germline V gene data show CDR1 as SGHTA and CDR2 as FQGNSA. DNA for the CDR3: TGTGCCAGCAGCCGTGAGGCTCAGGCAGATACGCAGTATTTT. Amino acids: CASSREAQADTQYF.

The genes are TRBV5-1 and TRBJ1-1, with D perhaps TRBD1 (6 bases). Trimming stripped 3 bases from V and 5 bases from J, with 14 bases between. The CDR3 loop spans 14 amino acids. The germline V gene has CDR1 SGHRS and CDR2 YFSETQ. The CDR3 nucleotides are TGCGCCAGCAGCTACCGCGGAGGGGGGACTGAAGCTTTCTTT. Protein product: CASSYRGGGTEAFF. Full variable domain (rest looked up from reference TRBV5-1 and TRBJ1-1): KAGVTQTPRYLIKTRGQQVTLSCSPISGHRSVSWYQQTPGQGLQFLFEYFSETQRNKGNFPGRFSGRQFSNSRSEMNVSTLELGDSALYLCASSYRGGGTEAFFGQGTRLTVV.

The count of this clone is one. V usage is TRBV7-9 and J usage is TRBJ1-2; TRBD1 matches 7 bases. The CDR3 has 14 residues. The V gene's germline CDR1 is SEHNR and CDR2 FQNEAQ (reference sequence). V lost 1 base, J lost 7 bases, and 6 bases stayed unmatched. DNA of the CDR3: TGTGCCAGCAGCTTAGAGGGGGCTCTGGGTGGCTACACCTTC. It codes for CASSLEGALGGYTF.

The rearrangement links TRBV5-1 to TRBJ2-3; 9 bases agree with TRBD1. V gave up 0 bases and J gave up 2 bases; unmatched junction bases: 1. Germline CDR1 and CDR2: SGHRS and YFSETQ. The CDR3 contains 15 residues. Here the CDR3 DNA reads TGCGCCAGCAGCTTGGGGGACAGGGCCACAGATACGCAGTATTTT. This translates into CASSLGDRATDTQYF.

V usage is TRBV7-3 and J usage is TRBJ2-3, with D possibly matching TRBD2 (6 bases). The CDR3 extends over 14 amino acids. From germline, CDR1 is SGHTA and CDR2 FQGTGA. The V end was cut by 5 bases, the J end by 0 bases, with 9 bases between. The CDR3 loop is CASSGGKSTDTQYF. The CDR3 nucleotides read TGTGCCAGCAGCGGGGGGAAGAGCACAGATACGCAGTATTTT.